Listed here are 16 T cell receptor beta chains from one sample, sequenced in a study of T cell responses to AZD1222 COVID-19 vaccine. This table comes from immunoSEQ multiplex PCR, and its TCRdb copy is limited to in-frame clones, with some not included. The table includes 75,000 to 100,000 clones, around 89% detected once. The material was peripheral blood, obtained on day 0 of AZD1222 vaccination. These receptors came from an adult in good health.

This clone is termed medium-sized (0.01 to 0.1%). In DNA form, the CDR3 reads TGTGCCAGCAGTGAAGAGGGACAGGGGGCTCAGCCCCAGCATTTT. The encoded protein is CASSEEGQGAQPQHF. This chain links TRBV6-1 with TRBJ1-5; 12 positions match TRBD1. CDR3 size: 15 residues. Germline-derived CDR1 and CDR2 are MNHNS and SASEGT. J lost 6 bases, V lost 1 base, and 1 base had no gene match.

The chain uses TRBV5-1 and TRBJ2-3, with D possibly TRBD2 on 5 matching bases. The germline V gene has CDR1 SGHRS and CDR2 YFSETQ. The V end lost 0 bases, the J end lost 3 bases, and 11 bases lay between the germline ends. The CDR3 has 15 amino acids. CDR3 nucleotide sequence: TGCGCCAGCAGCTTGGAACAGAGAGGGACAGATACGCAGTATTTT. This translates into CASSLEQRGTDTQYF.

V is TRBV19 and J is TRBJ1-4; no clear D. V dropped 3 bases and J dropped 7 bases, with 12 bases sitting between them. Germline V gene data show CDR1 as LNHDA and CDR2 as SQIVND (reference sequence). The CDR3 runs to 14 residues. CDR3 nucleotides: TGTGCCAGTAGTATCACGCAGGTTACTGAAAAACTGTTTTTT. Amino acids: CASSITQVTEKLFF.

The chain recombines TRBV28 with TRBJ1-1; no clear D gene. The V gene lost 7 bases and the J gene lost 1 base, with 13 bases spanning the gap. The germline gives CDR1 MDHEN, CDR2 SYDVKM. This CDR3 region has 14 residues. As DNA, the CDR3 is TGTGCCAGCACGCTATCCACGGCGAACACTGAAGCTTTCTTT. Amino acids: CASTLSTANTEAFF. The whole variable domain, filled in from reference TRBV28 and TRBJ1-1, reads DVKVTQSSRYLVKRTGEKVFLECVQDMDHENMFWYRQDPGLGLRLIYFSYDVKMKEKGDIPEGYSVSREKKERFSLILESASTNQTSMYLCASTLSTANTEAFFGQGTRLTVV.

The V gene is TRBV13, the J gene TRBJ1-2; D might be TRBD1 (6 bases). Per the germline V gene, CDR1 is PRHDT and CDR2 is FYEKMQ (reference sequence). The CDR3 has 18 amino acids. V lost 0 bases to trimming and J lost 5 bases, with 22 bases between them. DNA for the CDR3: TGTGCCAGCAGCTTAGGCCGCGGGGGCGGGCCCGTGGGTTATGGCTACACCTTC. Amino acid sequence: CASSLGRGGGPVGYGYTF.

The rearrangement uses TRBV20-1 and TRBJ1-1; D remains unclear. The V end was cut by 3 bases, the J end by 1 base, with 6 bases between. CDR1 is DFQATT, CDR2 SNEGSKA, per germline (reference sequence). The CDR3 covers 12 residues. The CDR3 is CSASVKNTEAFF. CDR3 nucleotides: TGCAGTGCTAGTGTCAAGAACACTGAAGCTTTCTTT.

The gene calls are TRBV28 and TRBJ1-2; 10 nucleotides align to TRBD1. The V and J ends lost 11 bases and 5 bases, in that order; junction bases with no gene match: 14. The CDR3 is 15 residues long. Germline V gene data show CDR1 as MDHEN and CDR2 as SYDVKM. The CDR3 reads CAVPGGTGARYGYTF. The CDR3 coding sequence is TGTGCCGTACCTGGAGGGACAGGGGCTAGATATGGCTACACCTTC.

This clone has just one count. V usage is TRBV7-2 and J usage is TRBJ2-7; TRBD2 matches at 9 bases. Germline CDR1 is SGHTA and CDR2 is FQGNSA. Losses at the gene ends were 5 bases for V and 4 bases for J; bases not matched to a gene: 9. There are 15 residues in the CDR3. The CDR3 DNA sequence: TGTGCCAGCAGCAGTTCATGGCGGGGGGGTTACGAGCAGTACTTC. Translation gives CASSSSWRGGYEQYF.

The chain recombines TRBV6-1 with TRBJ1-5, with a possible D match to TRBD1 (5 bases). This CDR3 is 15 amino acids long. The V end lost 0 bases, the J end lost 7 bases, and 13 bases lay between the germline ends. Germline CDR1 MNHNS, CDR2 SASEGT. This chain's CDR3 is CASSEARGQAQPQHF. The CDR3 region has the DNA TGTGCCAGCAGTGAAGCTAGGGGCCAGGCCCAGCCCCAGCATTTT.

In its sample, this clone was seen once. The chain couples TRBV11-2 to TRBJ1-1; D uncertain. V lost 2 bases and J 11 bases, leaving 9 bases between the germline ends. The germline V gene has CDR1 SGHAT and CDR2 FQNNGV. This CDR3 comprises 11 residues. DNA of the CDR3: TGTGCCAGCAGCTTAAATTGGGGTGCTTTCTTT. Amino acid sequence: CASSLNWGAFF. Full variable domain (remainder filled in from reference TRBV11-2 and TRBJ1-1): EAGVAQSPRYKIIEKRQSVAFWCNPISGHATLYWYQQILGQGPKLLIQFQNNGVVDDSQLPKDRFSAERLKGVDSTLKIQPAKLEDSAVYLCASSLNWGAFFGQGTRLTVV.

This sequence joins TRBV5-6 and TRBJ1-1; perhaps TRBD1 as D (6 bases). Germline V lookup: CDR1 SGHDT, CDR2 YYEEEE. CDR3 length equals 17 residues. Trimming removed 0 bases at V and 6 bases at J, with 21 bases between. In nucleotides, the CDR3 is TGTGCCAGCAGCTTGGCCGCTAGAGGACAGAGTTTGCCTGAAGCTTTCTTT. Translation gives CASSLAARGQSLPEAFF.

The chain joins TRBV29-1 to TRBJ1-2, with D hard to call. Germline V CDR1 and CDR2: SQVTM, ANQGSEA. This CDR3 contains 13 residues. V dropped 2 bases and J dropped 2 bases, with 9 bases sitting between them. The CDR3 spells CSVERTGNYGYTF. The CDR3 DNA sequence: TGCAGCGTTGAAAGGACTGGGAACTATGGCTACACCTTC.

The V and J genes are TRBV5-4 and TRBJ1-3; D is undetermined. Trimming pared 6 bases from V and 0 bases from J, leaving 10 bases between. The CDR3 runs 14 residues. CDR1 and CDR2 (germline): SGHNT, YYREEE (reference sequence). CDR3 sequence (DNA): TGTGCCAGCAATAAGGCGGGCTCTGGAAACACCATATATTTT. This sequence encodes CASNKAGSGNTIYF.

The chain carries TRBV29-1 and TRBJ1-5; 11 positions match TRBD1. Per the germline V gene, CDR1 is SQVTM and CDR2 is ANQGSEA. CDR3 length: 13 amino acids. V lost 6 bases, J lost 4 bases, and 2 bases stayed unmatched. In DNA, the CDR3 is TGCAGCGTGGGGACAGGGGGAAATCAGCCCCAGCATTTT. Protein sequence: CSVGTGGNQPQHF. Full variable domain (outside the CDR3, taken from reference TRBV29-1 and TRBJ1-5): SAVISQKPSRDICQRGTSLTIQCQVDSQVTMMFWYRQQPGQSLTLIATANQGSEATYESGFVIDKFPISRPNLTFSTLTVSNMSPEDSSIYLCSVGTGGNQPQHFGDGTRLSIL.

The chain is built from TRBV2 and TRBJ1-4; perhaps TRBD1 as D (5 bases). Between the trimmed V and J ends, which lost 3 bases and 7 bases, there was a span of 15 bases. The length of the CDR3 is 15 residues. Looked up from germline, CDR1 is SNHLY and CDR2 is FYNNEI. CDR3: CASSDTGRLVEKLFF. The CDR3 nucleotides read TGTGCCAGCAGTGATACAGGCCGTTTGGTTGAAAAACTGTTTTTT. Together with reference TRBV2 and TRBJ1-4, the CDR3 gives the full variable domain: EPEVTQTPSHQVTQMGQEVILRCVPISNHLYFYWYRQILGQKVEFLVSFYNNEISEKSEIFDDQFSVERPDGSNFTLKIRSTKLEDSAMYFCASSDTGRLVEKLFFGSGTQLSVL.

The chain is built from TRBV5-1 and TRBJ1-2; 7 bases line up with TRBD1. The CDR3 spans 13 residues. V lost 5 bases and J lost 8; bases outside the gene matches: 9. Germline-derived CDR1 and CDR2 are SGHRS and YFSETQ. DNA for the CDR3: TGCGCCAGCAGGCCTACAGGGGTGGGAGGCTACACCTTC. Encoded protein: CASRPTGVGGYTF. The full variable domain, with the rest looked up from reference TRBV5-1 and TRBJ1-2, is KAGVTQTPRYLIKTRGQQVTLSCSPISGHRSVSWYQQTPGQGLQFLFEYFSETQRNKGNFPGRFSGRQFSNSRSEMNVSTLELGDSALYLCASRPTGVGGYTFGSGTRLTVV.